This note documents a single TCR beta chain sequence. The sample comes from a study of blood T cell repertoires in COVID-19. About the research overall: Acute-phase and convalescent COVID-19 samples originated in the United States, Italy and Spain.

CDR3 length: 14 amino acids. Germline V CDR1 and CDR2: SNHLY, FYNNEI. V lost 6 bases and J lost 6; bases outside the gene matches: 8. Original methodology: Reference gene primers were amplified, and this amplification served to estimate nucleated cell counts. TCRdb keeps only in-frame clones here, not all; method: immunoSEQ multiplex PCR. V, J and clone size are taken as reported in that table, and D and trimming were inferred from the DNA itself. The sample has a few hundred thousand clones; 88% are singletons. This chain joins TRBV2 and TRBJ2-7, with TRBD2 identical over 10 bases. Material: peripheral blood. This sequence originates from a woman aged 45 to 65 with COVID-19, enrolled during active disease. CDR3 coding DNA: TGTGCCAGCAGCAGACTAGCGGGTTCCCTCGAGCAGTACTTC. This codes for CASSRLAGSLEQYF.